These T cell receptor beta chains were read from a single sample in a study of metastatic and nonmetastatic thyroid tumors. MiXCR was used by TCRdb to re-call the PCR reads. The repertoire includes about 27,000 clones, 20% to 25% of them detected once, and about a quarter sits in the top ten. The sequenced material came from blood. Receptors originate from a male donor with papillary thyroid cancer or a benign thyroid nodule (not recorded which). Some clones in this sample may be carry-over from other donors' samples. Each CDR3 is given without its conserved first and last residue.

v_gene: TRBV6-1; j_gene: TRBJ1-2; CDR3aa: ASSEAQGSGYT
v_gene: TRBV5-6; j_gene: TRBJ2-7; CDR3aa: ASSLVGNPYEQY
v_gene: TRBV20-1; j_gene: TRBJ2-1; CDR3aa: SASRLAWAPLYNEQF
v_gene: TRBV4-1; j_gene: TRBJ2-7; CDR3aa: ASSLFPIVGGGGIYEQY
v_gene: TRBV5-1; j_gene: TRBJ2-6; CDR3aa: ASSWDRVTGSNVLT
v_gene: TRBV11-2; j_gene: TRBJ2-6; CDR3aa: ASSSLDRRGFSGANVLT
v_gene: TRBV20-1; j_gene: TRBJ1-1; CDR3aa: SARDSAGLMNTEAF
v_gene: TRBV9; j_gene: TRBJ1-2; CDR3aa: ASSNGQELSGYT
v_gene: TRBV10-3; j_gene: TRBJ2-5; CDR3aa: AISDDRGRLRETQY
v_gene: TRBV6-4; j_gene: TRBJ2-7; CDR3aa: ASLTVLSYEQY
v_gene: TRBV7-8; j_gene: TRBJ2-3; CDR3aa: ASSSGQGGTDTQY
v_gene: TRBV20-1; j_gene: TRBJ1-2; CDR3aa: SARDVEVYGYT
v_gene: TRBV27; j_gene: TRBJ1-2; CDR3aa: ASMGQQGYT
v_gene: TRBV19; j_gene: TRBJ1-4; CDR3aa: ASRPYRLSPEKLF
v_gene: TRBV20-1; j_gene: TRBJ2-7; CDR3aa: SASVASGAHEQY
v_gene: TRBV6-2/TRBV6-3; j_gene: TRBJ2-7; CDR3aa: ASRPGLAGVVSYEQY
v_gene: TRBV15; j_gene: TRBJ2-1; CDR3aa: ATSSSGFYNEQF
v_gene: TRBV20-1; j_gene: TRBJ2-7; CDR3aa: SACSSGTSGSYEQY
v_gene: TRBV11-2; j_gene: TRBJ1-2; CDR3aa: ASSRAAGRSDGYT
v_gene: TRBV18; j_gene: TRBJ1-1; CDR3aa: ASSRDTSQDTEAF
v_gene: TRBV28; j_gene: TRBJ1-1; CDR3aa: ASSLSGDREWTEAF
v_gene: TRBV25-1; j_gene: TRBJ2-7; CDR3aa: ASIHTLPGQGVNEQY
v_gene: TRBV5-4; j_gene: TRBJ2-3; CDR3aa: ASISAVGTDTQY
v_gene: TRBV6-2/TRBV6-3; j_gene: TRBJ2-2; CDR3aa: AGSLGTGELF
v_gene: TRBV5-1; j_gene: TRBJ1-1; CDR3aa: ASIGGKSEAF
v_gene: TRBV20-1; j_gene: TRBJ1-5; CDR3aa: SARGQGNSNQPQH
v_gene: TRBV11-1; j_gene: TRBJ1-1; CDR3aa: ATSSSNTEAF
v_gene: TRBV5-6; j_gene: TRBJ2-1; CDR3aa: ASSWTSDSYNEQF
v_gene: TRBV6-5; j_gene: TRBJ1-2; CDR3aa: ASSYSLEGNYGYT
v_gene: TRBV20-1; j_gene: TRBJ2-5; CDR3aa: SARKLAGGDMETQY
v_gene: TRBV3-1; j_gene: TRBJ2-1; CDR3aa: ASSQGGAYTLF
v_gene: TRBV6-1; j_gene: TRBJ2-7; CDR3aa: ASKDRESVGREQY
v_gene: TRBV12-3/TRBV12-4; j_gene: TRBJ2-4; CDR3aa: ASSSGPNIQY
v_gene: TRBV11-3; j_gene: TRBJ1-1; CDR3aa: VSSQVMNTEAF
v_gene: TRBV20-1; j_gene: TRBJ1-2; CDR3aa: SARDYGRGVDYGYT
v_gene: TRBV27; j_gene: TRBJ2-1; CDR3aa: ASTRGTETEQF
v_gene: TRBV6-1; j_gene: TRBJ1-5; CDR3aa: ATEQGDSNQPQH
v_gene: TRBV3-1; j_gene: TRBJ1-1; CDR3aa: ASSLNMNTEAF
v_gene: TRBV6-6; j_gene: TRBJ2-3; CDR3aa: ASSYLGRSSDTQY
v_gene: TRBV4-2; j_gene: TRBJ1-5; CDR3aa: ASSQDPGGQPQH
v_gene: TRBV9; j_gene: TRBJ2-1; CDR3aa: ASSWGGARDEQF
v_gene: TRBV30; j_gene: TRBJ2-5; CDR3aa: AWRSTRLQETQY
v_gene: TRBV20-1; j_gene: TRBJ2-1; CDR3aa: SARIAGGPGSYNEQF
v_gene: TRBV30; j_gene: TRBJ1-3; CDR3aa: AWTEGVTSGNTIY
v_gene: TRBV6-1; j_gene: TRBJ1-6; CDR3aa: ASTLSRFSPDSPLH
v_gene: TRBV6-1; j_gene: TRBJ2-7; CDR3aa: ASSSRVYEQY
v_gene: TRBV9; j_gene: TRBJ1-2; CDR3aa: ASSVPRDGNYGYT
v_gene: TRBV7-2; j_gene: TRBJ1-5; CDR3aa: ASSPGTGNQPQH
v_gene: TRBV11-2; j_gene: TRBJ2-7; CDR3aa: ASSLYNLLGGRSREQY
v_gene: TRBV5-6; j_gene: TRBJ2-6; CDR3aa: ASSLILQPSGANVLT
v_gene: TRBV4-1; j_gene: TRBJ1-1; CDR3aa: ASSLRRGQTEAF
v_gene: TRBV27; j_gene: TRBJ2-7; CDR3aa: ASSLETGAPHEQY
v_gene: TRBV6-1; j_gene: TRBJ2-1; CDR3aa: ATRFSPDSNEQF